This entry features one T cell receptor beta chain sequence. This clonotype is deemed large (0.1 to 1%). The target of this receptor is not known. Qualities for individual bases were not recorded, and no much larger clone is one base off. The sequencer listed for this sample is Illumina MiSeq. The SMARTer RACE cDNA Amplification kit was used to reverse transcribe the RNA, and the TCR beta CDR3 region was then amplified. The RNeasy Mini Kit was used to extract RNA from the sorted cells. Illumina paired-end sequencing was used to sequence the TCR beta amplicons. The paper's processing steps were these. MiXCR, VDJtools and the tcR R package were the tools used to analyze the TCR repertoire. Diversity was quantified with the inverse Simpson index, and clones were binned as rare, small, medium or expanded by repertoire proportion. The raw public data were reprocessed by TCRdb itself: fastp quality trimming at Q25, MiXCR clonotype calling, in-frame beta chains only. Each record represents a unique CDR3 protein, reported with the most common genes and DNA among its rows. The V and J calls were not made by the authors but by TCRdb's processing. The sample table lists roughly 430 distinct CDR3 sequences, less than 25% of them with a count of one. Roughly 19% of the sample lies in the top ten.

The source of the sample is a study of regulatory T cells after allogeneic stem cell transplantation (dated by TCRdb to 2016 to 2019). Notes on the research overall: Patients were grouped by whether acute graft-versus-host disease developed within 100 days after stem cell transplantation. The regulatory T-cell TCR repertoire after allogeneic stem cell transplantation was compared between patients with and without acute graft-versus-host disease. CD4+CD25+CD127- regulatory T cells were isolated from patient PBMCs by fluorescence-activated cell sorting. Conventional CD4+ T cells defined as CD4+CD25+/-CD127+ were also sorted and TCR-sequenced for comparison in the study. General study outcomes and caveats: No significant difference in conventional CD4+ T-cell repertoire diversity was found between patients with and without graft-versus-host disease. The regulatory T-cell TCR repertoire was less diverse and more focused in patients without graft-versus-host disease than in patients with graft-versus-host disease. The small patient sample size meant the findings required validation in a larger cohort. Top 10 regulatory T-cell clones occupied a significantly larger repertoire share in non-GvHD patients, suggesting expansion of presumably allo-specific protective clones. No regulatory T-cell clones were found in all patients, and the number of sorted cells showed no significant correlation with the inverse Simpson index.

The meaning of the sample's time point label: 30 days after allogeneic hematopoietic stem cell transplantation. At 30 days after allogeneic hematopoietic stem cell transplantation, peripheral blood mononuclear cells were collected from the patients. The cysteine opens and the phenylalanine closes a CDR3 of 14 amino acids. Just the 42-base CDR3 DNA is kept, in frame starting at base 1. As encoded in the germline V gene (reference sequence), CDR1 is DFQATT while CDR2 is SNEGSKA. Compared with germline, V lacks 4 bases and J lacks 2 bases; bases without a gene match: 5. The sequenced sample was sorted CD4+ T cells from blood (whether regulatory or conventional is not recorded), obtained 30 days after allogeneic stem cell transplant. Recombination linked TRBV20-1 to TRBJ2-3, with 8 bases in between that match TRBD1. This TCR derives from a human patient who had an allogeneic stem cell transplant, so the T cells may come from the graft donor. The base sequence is TGCAGTGCTACTGGGACAGGTCTCACAGATACGCAGTATTTT. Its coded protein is CSATGTGLTDTQYF.